A selection of T cell receptor beta chains follows, all from one sample in a study of blood T cell repertoires in COVID-19. Using immunoSEQ multiplex PCR, the repertoire was profiled, and TCRdb retains in-frame clones only, with some absent. The table includes about half a million clones, approximately 85% detected once. Sequencing was carried out using peripheral blood. The receptor source for this set is a human donor in a cohort sampled during active COVID-19. The CDR3 runs from the conserved cysteine through the conserved F or W. D genes are given only for firm matches. The size entry is marked missing in some rows and otherwise reads once, few, many or a size class.

V gene,D gene,clone size,J gene,CDR3 protein,CDR3 DNA
TRBV28,TRBD1,NA,TRBJ1-6,CASSFRMQGADNSPLHF,TGTGCCAGCAGTTTTCGCATGCAGGGGGCCGATAATTCACCCCTCCACTTT
TRBV27,TRBD2,NA,TRBJ2-1,CASSQSGRPNEQFF,TGTGCCAGCAGCCAGAGCGGGAGGCCCAATGAGCAGTTCTTC
TRBV7-9,NA,NA,TRBJ1-1,CASSWVGGQGSAEAFF,TGTGCCAGCAGCTGGGTTGGCGGGCAGGGGTCGGCTGAAGCTTTCTTT
TRBV18,NA,NA,TRBJ1-2,CASSPPVDYGYTF,TGTGCCAGCTCACCGCCGGTCGACTATGGCTACACCTTC
TRBV2,TRBD1,NA,TRBJ1-5,CASSLTGDNQPQHF,TGTGCCAGCAGTCTGACAGGGGACAATCAGCCCCAGCATTTT
TRBV6-6,NA,once,TRBJ1-2,CASSYAYLLEHGYTF,TGTGCCAGCAGTTACGCCTATCTCCTCGAGCATGGCTACACCTTC
TRBV7-2,TRBD2,NA,TRBJ2-1,CASSLTGLAGGDEQFF,TGTGCCAGCAGCTTAACGGGGCTAGCGGGAGGGGATGAGCAGTTCTTC
TRBV24-1,TRBD1,NA,TRBJ1-2,CATSDPGTGVHGYTF,TGTGCCACCAGTGATCCCGGGACAGGGGTCCATGGCTACACCTTC
TRBV28,NA,NA,TRBJ2-7,CASSLYGPVGVHEQYF,TGTGCCAGCAGTTTATATGGCCCCGTTGGAGTCCACGAGCAGTACTTC
TRBV6-5,NA,NA,TRBJ1-5,CASRRGSDQPQHF,TGTGCCAGCAGAAGGGGTTCGGATCAGCCCCAGCATTTT
TRBV28,TRBD2,once,TRBJ2-3,CASSALAGGLGTQYF,TGTGCCAGCAGTGCACTAGCGGGAGGATTGGGTACGCAGTATTTT
TRBV15,NA,few,TRBJ1-5,CATEQGVNQPQHF,TGTGCCACCGAACAAGGGGTCAATCAGCCCCAGCATTTT
TRBV25-1,NA,NA,TRBJ1-1,CASSERGNAEAFF,TGTGCCAGCAGTGAAAGGGGTAATGCTGAAGCTTTCTTT
TRBV5-1,TRBD1,NA,TRBJ1-2,CASSGTPGQGEYGYTF,TGCGCCAGCAGCGGAACACCGGGACAGGGGGAATATGGCTACACCTTC
TRBV5-8,NA,NA,TRBJ1-3,CASSWSSGNTIYF,TGTGCCAGCAGCTGGAGCTCTGGAAACACCATATATTTT
TRBV20-1,NA,NA,TRBJ1-2,CSPPQGYGYTF,TGCAGTCCCCCCCAGGGGTATGGCTACACCTTC
TRBV27,TRBD1,NA,TRBJ2-5,CASSFSGQGQETQYF,TGTGCCAGCAGTTTTTCGGGACAGGGCCAAGAGACCCAGTACTTC
TRBV5-1,TRBD1,NA,TRBJ1-1,CASSFRQGRENTEAFF,TGCGCCAGCAGCTTCAGACAGGGACGAGAGAACACTGAAGCTTTCTTT
TRBV6-5,TRBD2,once,TRBJ2-2,CASRLLAGVSGELFF,TGTGCCAGCAGGTTATTAGCGGGAGTCAGCGGGGAGCTGTTTTTT
TRBV3-1/TRBV3-2,NA,NA,TRBJ1-2,CASSPDDGRLYGYTF,TGTGCCAGCAGCCCCGACGACGGCAGGTTATATGGCTACACCTTC
TRBV28,NA,NA,TRBJ1-5,CASSLLRHSLNQPQHF,TGTGCCAGCAGTTTATTGAGGCATTCACTCAATCAGCCCCAGCATTTT
TRBV19,NA,NA,TRBJ1-4,CASSINSAGTNEKLFF,TGTGCCAGTAGTATTAACTCCGCAGGTACTAATGAAAAACTGTTTTTT
TRBV5-5,NA,NA,TRBJ2-1,CASSLWQGPNEQFF,TGTGCCAGCAGCTTGTGGCAGGGGCCGAATGAGCAGTTCTTC
TRBV28,NA,few,TRBJ2-7,CASSQIPSEAYEQYF,TGTGCCAGCAGTCAAATACCCTCAGAGGCCTACGAGCAGTACTTC
TRBV19,NA,NA,TRBJ2-3,CASSIVGASNTDTQYF,TGTGCCAGTAGTATAGTGGGGGCCTCAAACACAGATACGCAGTATTTT
TRBV24-1,NA,NA,TRBJ1-4,CATSDTNEKLFF,TGTGCCACCAGTGATACAAATGAAAAACTGTTTTTT
TRBV2,TRBD2,NA,TRBJ2-1,CASSVLAGASYNEQFF,TGTGCCAGCAGTGTCTTAGCGGGAGCGTCCTACAATGAGCAGTTCTTC
TRBV18,NA,NA,TRBJ2-2,CASSPYRETNTGELFF,TGTGCCAGCTCACCCTACAGGGAGACGAACACCGGGGAGCTGTTTTTT
TRBV7-6,NA,NA,TRBJ2-3,CASSPDSYRAGTPDTQYF,TGTGCCAGCAGCCCCGATAGTTACAGGGCCGGAACTCCAGATACGCAGTATTTT
TRBV18,NA,few,TRBJ1-4,CASSPDSNEKLFF,TGTGCCAGCTCACCAGACAGCAATGAAAAACTGTTTTTT
TRBV20-1,NA,NA,TRBJ2-7,CSASRRDEQYF,TGCAGTGCTAGTCGTCGGGACGAGCAGTACTTC
TRBV28,NA,NA,TRBJ2-2,CASSQLDTGELFF,TGTGCCAGCTCGCAGTTGGACACCGGGGAGCTGTTTTTT
TRBV6-2/TRBV6-3,NA,NA,TRBJ2-1,CASSYAGYSYNEQFF,TGTGCCAGCAGTTACGCGGGATACTCCTACAATGAGCAGTTCTTC
TRBV19,NA,NA,TRBJ2-4,CAPGLAGGLAKNIQYF,TGTGCCCCTGGACTAGCAGGGGGGTTAGCCAAAAACATTCAGTACTTC
TRBV19,TRBD1,NA,TRBJ1-2,CASNPDRGRIYGYTF,TGTGCCAGTAACCCAGACAGGGGGCGCATCTATGGCTACACCTTC
TRBV7-2,NA,NA,TRBJ1-5,CASSPASGGSQPQHF,TGTGCCAGCAGCCCGGCGTCGGGGGGGAGTCAGCCCCAGCATTTT
TRBV12-3/TRBV12-4,TRBD1,NA,TRBJ2-7,CASSRDRGFEQYF,TGTGCCAGCAGTCGGGACAGGGGGTTCGAGCAGTACTTC
TRBV4-2,TRBD2,NA,TRBJ2-7,CASSHTGGGSYEQYF,TGTGCCAGCAGCCACACGGGCGGGGGCTCCTACGAGCAGTACTTC
TRBV7-9,NA,NA,TRBJ1-1,CASSLMGQNTEAFF,TGTGCCAGCAGCTTAATGGGCCAGAACACTGAAGCTTTCTTT
TRBV2,NA,NA,TRBJ2-3,CASKDSQLTDTQYF,TGTGCCAGCAAGGACAGCCAACTCACAGATACGCAGTATTTT
TRBV9,NA,NA,TRBJ1-1,CASSVAELSNTEAFF,TGTGCCAGCAGCGTAGCTGAACTCTCTAACACTGAAGCTTTCTTT
TRBV9,TRBD1,NA,TRBJ1-3,CASSDSTGAGNTIYF,TGTGCCAGCAGCGATTCGACAGGGGCTGGAAACACCATATATTTT
TRBV6-2/TRBV6-3,NA,NA,TRBJ2-7,CASSYSPNRSAGPYEQYF,TGTGCCAGCAGTTACTCCCCCAACAGGTCGGCAGGGCCCTACGAGCAGTACTTC
TRBV7-2,NA,NA,TRBJ2-2,CASSFPGMRELFF,TGTGCCAGCAGCTTCCCAGGGATGAGGGAGCTGTTTTTT
TRBV23-1,NA,NA,TRBJ2-1,CASSPPDYSYNEQFF,TGCGCCAGCAGTCCACCAGACTACTCCTACAATGAGCAGTTCTTC